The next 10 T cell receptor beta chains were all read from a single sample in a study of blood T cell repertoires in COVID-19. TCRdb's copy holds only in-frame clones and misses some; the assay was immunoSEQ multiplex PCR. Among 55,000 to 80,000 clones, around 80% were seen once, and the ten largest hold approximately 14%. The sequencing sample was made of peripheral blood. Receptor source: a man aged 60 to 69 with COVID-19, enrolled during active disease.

The chain's CDR3 is CASSRTVNEQYF. The CDR3 coding sequence is TGTGCCAGCAGCCGGACAGTCAACGAGCAGTACTTC. This chain links TRBV5-6 with TRBJ2-7; D might be TRBD1 (6 bases). V lost 4 bases and J lost 5, with 10 bases in between. Germline values: CDR1 SGHDT, CDR2 YYEEEE. This CDR3 region has 12 residues.

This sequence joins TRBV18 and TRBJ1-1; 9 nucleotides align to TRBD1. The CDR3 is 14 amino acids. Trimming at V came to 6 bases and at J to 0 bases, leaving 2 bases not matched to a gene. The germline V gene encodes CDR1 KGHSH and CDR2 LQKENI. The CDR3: CASSRTGVNTEAFF. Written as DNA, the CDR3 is TGTGCCAGCTCTCGGACAGGGGTGAACACTGAAGCTTTCTTT. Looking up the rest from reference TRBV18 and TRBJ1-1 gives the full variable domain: NAGVMQNPRHLVRRRGQEARLRCSPMKGHSHVYWYRQLPEEGLKFMVYLQKENIIDESGMPKERFSAEFPKEGPSILRIQQVVRGDSAAYFCASSRTGVNTEAFFGQGTRLTVV.

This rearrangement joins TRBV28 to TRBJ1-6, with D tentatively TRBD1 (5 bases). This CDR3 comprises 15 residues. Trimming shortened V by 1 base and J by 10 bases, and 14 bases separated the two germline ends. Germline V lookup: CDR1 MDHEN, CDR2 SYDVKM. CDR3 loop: CASSLFGGEDSPLHF. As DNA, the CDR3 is TGTGCCAGCAGTTTATTTGGAGGGGAGGACTCACCCCTCCACTTT.

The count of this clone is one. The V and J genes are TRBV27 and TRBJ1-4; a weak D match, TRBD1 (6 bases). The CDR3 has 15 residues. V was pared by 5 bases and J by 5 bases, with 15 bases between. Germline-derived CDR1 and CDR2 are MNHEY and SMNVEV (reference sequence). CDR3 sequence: CASSLQGLVNEKLFF. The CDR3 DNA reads TGTGCCAGCAGTCTGCAGGGGTTAGTGAATGAAAAACTGTTTTTT.

Written as DNA, the CDR3 is TGTGCCAGTAGTATAGGGACATCCCAAGAGACCCAGTACTTC. Protein product: CASSIGTSQETQYF. The rearrangement joins TRBV19 to TRBJ2-5, with D perhaps TRBD1 (5 bases). Deletions cut 1 base from V and 1 base from J, with 7 bases between. CDR1 is LNHDA, CDR2 SQIVND, per germline (reference sequence). The CDR3 spans 14 residues.

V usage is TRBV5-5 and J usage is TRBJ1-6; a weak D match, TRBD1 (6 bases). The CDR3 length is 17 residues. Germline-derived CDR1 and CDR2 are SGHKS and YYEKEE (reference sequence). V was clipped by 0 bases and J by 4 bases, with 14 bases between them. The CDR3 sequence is CASSLGPDRSYNSPLHF. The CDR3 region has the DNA TGTGCCAGCAGCTTGGGCCCCGACAGGAGTTATAATTCACCCCTCCACTTT.

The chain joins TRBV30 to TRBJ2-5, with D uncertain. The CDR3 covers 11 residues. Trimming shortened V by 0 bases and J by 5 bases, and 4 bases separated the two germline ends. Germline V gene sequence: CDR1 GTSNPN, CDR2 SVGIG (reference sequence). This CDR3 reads CAWSVMETQYF. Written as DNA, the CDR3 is TGTGCCTGGAGTGTTATGGAGACCCAGTACTTC.

CDR3: CASRRRENSSPLHF. For the CDR3, the DNA is TGTGCCAGCCGGCGGCGGGAGAATTCTTCGCCCCTCCACTTT. This rearrangement joins TRBV6-6 to TRBJ1-6; D is unresolved. The CDR3 spans 14 residues. Germline assignment: CDR1 MNHNY and CDR2 SVGAGI (reference sequence). Trimming took off 8 bases at V and 13 bases at J, with 21 bases between the two ends.

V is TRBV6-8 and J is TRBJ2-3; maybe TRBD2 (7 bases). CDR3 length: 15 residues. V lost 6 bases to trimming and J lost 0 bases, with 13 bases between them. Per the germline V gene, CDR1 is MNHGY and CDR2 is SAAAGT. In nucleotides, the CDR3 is TGTGCCAGCAGCTCGGGGGGCCCTAGCACAGATACGCAGTATTTT. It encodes CASSSGGPSTDTQYF.

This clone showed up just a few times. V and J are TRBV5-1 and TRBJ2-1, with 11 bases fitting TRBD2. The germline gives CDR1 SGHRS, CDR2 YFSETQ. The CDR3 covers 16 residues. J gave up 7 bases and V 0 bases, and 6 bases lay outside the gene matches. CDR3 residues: CASSLGGTSGQNEQFF. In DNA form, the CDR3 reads TGCGCCAGCAGCTTGGGGGGGACTAGCGGACAGAATGAGCAGTTCTTC.